The 26 T cell receptor beta chains below all came from one sample that was sequenced in a study of OX40 agonist ivuxolimab in advanced cancers. TCRdb's table, derived via immunoSEQ multiplex PCR, lists solely in-frame clones and lacks some. This sample yields some 85,000 clones, of which about 88% are seen a single time; about 0.28% belongs to the top ten. The material was CD4+ or CD8+ T cells sorted from blood, obtained in a trial of the OX40 agonist ivuxolimab. The receptors here all came from an adult with an advanced solid tumor such as melanoma, head and neck, liver or kidney cancer.

This clone was seen more than once but under ten times. The chain joins TRBV5-8 to TRBJ1-2; possibly TRBD1 for D (6 bases). The CDR3 is 14 amino acids. V lost 1 base to trimming and J lost 4 bases, with 11 bases between them. Looked up from germline, CDR1 is SGHTS and CDR2 is YDEGEE. CDR3 sequence: CASSLSGEGYGYTF. The CDR3 DNA reads TGTGCCAGCAGCTTGTCAGGGGAAGGCTATGGCTACACCTTC.

This chain connects TRBV19 to TRBJ2-2; TRBD2 matches 14 bases. With V trimmed by 5 bases and J by 6 bases, 8 bases remained unmatched. Germline CDR1 and CDR2: LNHDA and SQIVND (reference sequence). The CDR3 has 17 residues. CDR3 sequence reads: CASSLTSGGAHPGELFF. The CDR3 DNA reads TGTGCCAGTAGTTTGACTAGCGGGGGGGCCCACCCCGGGGAGCTGTTTTTT.

CDR3 in amino acids: CASSLTRGNEQFF. DNA of the CDR3: TGTGCCAGCAGCTTAACCAGGGGTAATGAGCAGTTCTTC. The chain recombines TRBV7-6 with TRBJ2-1; D is perhaps TRBD1 (6 bases). Trimming took off 2 bases at V and 7 bases at J, with 9 bases between the two ends. The CDR3 loop spans 13 amino acids. Germline V gene lookup returns CDR1 SGHVS and CDR2 FNYEAQ.

This rearrangement joins TRBV30 to TRBJ1-4; possibly TRBD1 for D (6 bases). The CDR3 runs 15 residues. Trimming pared 2 bases from V and 10 bases from J, leaving 20 bases between. Germline loops: CDR1 GTSNPN, CDR2 SVGIG (reference sequence). The CDR3: CAWSSQGTGGGKLFF. The CDR3 DNA follows: TGTGCCTGGAGTTCACAGGGAACGGGGGGCGGAAAACTGTTTTTT.

The rearrangement joins TRBV6-6 to TRBJ2-7, with D perhaps TRBD1 or TRBD2 (5 bases each). Trimming took 6 bases from V and 2 from J, leaving 14 bases between them. The CDR3 totals 14 residues. Germline V gene sequence: CDR1 MNHNY, CDR2 SVGAGI (reference sequence). The CDR3 loop is CASRHRDVAYEQYF. The CDR3 coding sequence is TGTGCCAGCAGACACCGGGACGTCGCCTACGAGCAGTACTTC.

V and J are TRBV7-9 and TRBJ1-4; unclear D gene. Trimming removed 3 bases from V and 6 bases from J, with 5 bases in between. The CDR3 runs 12 residues. The germline V gene encodes CDR1 SEHNR and CDR2 FQNEAQ (reference sequence). The CDR3 DNA sequence: TGTGCCAGCAGCTTTTTGGATGAAAAACTGTTTTTT. Its translation: CASSFLDEKLFF.

The gene calls are TRBV5-1 and TRBJ1-6; D gene unclear. CDR1 is SGHRS, CDR2 YFSETQ, per germline. V lost 4 bases, J lost 10 bases, and 15 bases lay in between. The CDR3 runs to 14 residues. CDR3 DNA sequence: TGCGCCAGCAGCCCTGAGGATGGTCGATCACCCCTCCACTTT. Encoded protein: CASSPEDGRSPLHF.

The chain uses TRBV27 and TRBJ2-2; 7 positions match TRBD2. V shed 5 bases, J shed 5 bases, and the junction held 5 bases outside the gene matches. Germline values: CDR1 MNHEY, CDR2 SMNVEV (reference sequence). The CDR3 runs 14 residues. DNA for the CDR3: TGTGCCAGCAGTGGGGAGGGACGGACCGGGGAGCTGTTTTTT. This encodes CASSGEGRTGELFF.

The V call is TRBV7-3, the J call TRBJ2-7, with D possibly called TRBD1 or TRBD2 (5 bases each). Trimming pared 2 bases from V and 6 bases from J, leaving 11 bases between. CDR1 is SGHTA and CDR2 is FQGTGA in the germline V gene. This CDR3 has 13 amino acids. For the CDR3, the DNA is TGTGCCAGCAGCTTATTTCCAGGGACCGAGCAGTACTTC. Translation: CASSLFPGTEQYF.

The chain is built from TRBV6-1 and TRBJ1-2; D gene uncertain. Per the germline V gene, CDR1 is MNHNS and CDR2 is SASEGT. The CDR3 sequence is 12 residues long. V dropped 5 bases and J dropped 2 bases, with 6 bases sitting between them. The CDR3 region has the DNA TGTGCCAGCAGTAACGGAAACTATGGCTACACCTTC. Translation gives CASSNGNYGYTF.

The chain couples TRBV27 to TRBJ1-1; 9 nucleotides agree with TRBD1. Germline CDR1 is MNHEY and CDR2 is SMNVEV (reference sequence). Germline trimming cut 5 bases from V and 4 bases from J; bases unmatched to any gene: 8. CDR3 size: 15 residues. CDR3 amino acids: CASSPLRTGVTEAFF. The DNA for the CDR3 is TGTGCCAGCAGTCCCCTTAGGACAGGGGTCACTGAAGCTTTCTTT.

V usage is TRBV6-4 and J usage is TRBJ1-1, with 12 bases lining up with TRBD1. Germline assignment: CDR1 MRHNA and CDR2 SNTAGT. The ends lost 3 bases at V and 0 bases at J; junction bases unmatched: 14. This CDR3 comprises 20 residues. The CDR3 DNA reads as TGTGCCAGCAGTGATCCCGGGACAGGGGGCTTTTGTTTCGTGAACACTGAAGCTTTCTTT. It is translated as CASSDPGTGGFCFVNTEAFF.

CDR3 nucleotide sequence: TGTGCCAGCAGCCAGAGTGATGGGGGGACGCAGTATTTT. It specifies CASSQSDGGTQYF. V gene TRBV11-2 combines with J gene TRBJ2-3; D might be TRBD2 (6 bases). The CDR3 is 13 amino acids. Trimming took 5 bases from V and 9 from J, leaving 15 bases between them. Germline values: CDR1 SGHAT, CDR2 FQNNGV. The full variable domain, completed using reference TRBV11-2 and TRBJ2-3, is EAGVAQSPRYKIIEKRQSVAFWCNPISGHATLYWYQQILGQGPKLLIQFQNNGVVDDSQLPKDRFSAERLKGVDSTLKIQPAKLEDSAVYLCASSQSDGGTQYFGPGTRLTVL.

The V and J genes are TRBV9 and TRBJ1-1, with 7 positions matching TRBD1. The CDR3 is made up of 14 amino acids. Germline values: CDR1 SGDLS, CDR2 YYNGEE. With 2 bases clipped from V and 4 bases from J, the junction kept 5 bases outside the gene matches. CDR3 DNA sequence: TGTGCCAGCAGCGTGCGGACAGGTGCCACTGAAGCTTTCTTT. Translated: CASSVRTGATEAFF.

The J gene is TRBJ1-2, the V gene TRBV6-1, with D possibly matching TRBD1 (6 bases). CDR3 size: 12 residues. Germline assignment: CDR1 MNHNS and CDR2 SASEGT. V lost 2 bases and J 7 bases, leaving 8 bases between the germline ends. This chain's CDR3 is CASSERGGGYTF. CDR3 nucleotides: TGTGCCAGCAGTGAAAGAGGGGGTGGCTACACCTTC.

The chain is built from TRBV19 and TRBJ1-5; D may be TRBD1 (5 bases). There are 13 residues in the CDR3. CDR1 is LNHDA, CDR2 SQIVND, per germline (reference sequence). V lost 7 bases to trimming and J lost 3 bases, with 10 bases between them. CDR3 region: CASNVDTNQPQHF. The CDR3, as DNA: TGTGCCAGTAACGTGGACACCAATCAGCCCCAGCATTTT.

This chain connects TRBV4-2 to TRBJ1-4; D remains unclear. The CDR3 is made up of 15 amino acids. Trimming pared 0 bases from V and 5 bases from J, leaving 10 bases between. CDR1 is LGHNA, CDR2 YNFKEQ, per germline. The CDR3 nucleotides are TGTGCCAGCAGCCAAGACCAAGGAAGGAATGAAAAACTGTTTTTT. This translates into CASSQDQGRNEKLFF.

DNA for the CDR3: TGTGCCAGCAGCCAAGACTTCGGGATGAATGAAAAACTGTTTTTT. Amino acid sequence: CASSQDFGMNEKLFF. The genes are TRBV14 and TRBJ1-4; no clear D. V was pared by 0 bases and J by 5 bases, with 10 bases between. Germline V CDR1 and CDR2: SGHDN, FVKESK. The CDR3 has 15 residues.

V usage is TRBV10-3 and J usage is TRBJ2-3; D remains ambiguous. Per germline, CDR1 ENHRY and CDR2 SYGVKD. V was trimmed by 3 bases and J by 2 bases, leaving 9 bases between them. This CDR3 is 14 amino acids long. The CDR3 DNA follows: TGTGCCATCAGTGATTGGGTATTCACAGATACGCAGTATTTT. It yields the protein CAISDWVFTDTQYF.

Of note for this clone: Other DNA sequences of this sample code for an identical CDR3. The V call is TRBV18, the J call TRBJ2-7; no definite D call. Germline V gives CDR1 KGHSH, CDR2 LQKENI. V was clipped by 0 bases and J by 1 base, with 7 bases between them. The CDR3 has 14 amino acids. The CDR3 DNA is TGTGCCAGCTCACCACCAGGCAGGTCCTACGAGCAGTACTTC. This gives the protein CASSPPGRSYEQYF.

This chain links TRBV4-2 with TRBJ1-2; unclear D gene. This CDR3 is 13 amino acids long. CDR1 LGHNA and CDR2 YNFKEQ come from the germline V gene. The ends were cut back, 2 bases at V and 8 bases at J, with 12 bases in the middle. CDR3: CASSQRTVGGYTF. CDR3 coding DNA: TGTGCCAGCAGCCAAAGAACGGTGGGGGGCTACACCTTC.

J is TRBJ2-1 and V is TRBV5-5, with 8 bases aligning to TRBD1. J lost 0 bases, V lost 4 bases, and 6 bases had no gene match. The CDR3 consists of 16 residues. Germline V gene data show CDR1 as SGHKS and CDR2 as YYEKEE (reference sequence). CDR3 sequence: CASSTPDRASYNEQFF. Written as DNA, the CDR3 is TGTGCCAGCAGCACCCCGGACAGGGCCTCCTACAATGAGCAGTTCTTC.

This chain links TRBV18 with TRBJ1-1; 7 nucleotides align to TRBD1. With 3 bases clipped from V and 6 bases from J, the junction kept 13 bases outside the gene matches. The CDR3 is 16 residues long. Germline CDR1 KGHSH, CDR2 LQKENI. The CDR3 DNA sequence: TGTGCCAGCTCACCCGACAGGGCCTCGATCTCCGCTGAAGCTTTCTTT. Its translation is CASSPDRASISAEAFF.

The V and J genes are TRBV19 and TRBJ2-1; 9 nucleotides line up with TRBD2. With V trimmed by 6 bases and J by 2 bases, 5 bases remained unmatched. Germline CDR1 is LNHDA and CDR2 is SQIVND (reference sequence). The CDR3 consists of 15 residues. Here the CDR3 reads CASRPAGGPYNEQFF. The CDR3 DNA sequence: TGTGCCAGTAGACCTGCGGGGGGGCCCTACAATGAGCAGTTCTTC.

The gene calls are TRBV13 and TRBJ2-7, with TRBD1 matching over 9 bases. The trim removed 5 bases at V and 4 bases at J, leaving 6 bases unmatched. Looked up from germline, CDR1 is PRHDT and CDR2 is FYEKMQ (reference sequence). The CDR3 has 14 residues. CDR3 DNA: TGTGCCAGCAGCGTACAGACAGGGGGGTACGAGCAGTACTTC. It yields the protein CASSVQTGGYEQYF.

The chain links TRBV6-1 to TRBJ1-1; 9 bases line up with TRBD1. The CDR3 has 17 amino acids. With 0 bases clipped from V and 5 bases from J, the junction kept 10 bases outside the gene matches. Germline assignment: CDR1 MNHNS and CDR2 SASEGT. CDR3 sequence: CASSEAQGYRGRTEAFF. The CDR3 bases are TGTGCCAGCAGTGAAGCGCAGGGTTACAGGGGGCGGACTGAAGCTTTCTTT.